This T cell receptor beta chain emerged from a study of immune heterogeneity within non-small cell lung tumors. Study details: Of all tumors, several turned out to be squamous cell carcinomas, 10 were non-squamous carcinomas and 1 was not otherwise specified.

In its sample, this clonotype was seen many times. Germline lookup yields CDR1 LNHNV and CDR2 YYDKDF (reference sequence). The V gene lost 3 bases and the J gene lost 5 bases, with 16 bases spanning the gap. The CDR3 length is 15 residues. Template was bulk tumor genomic DNA, roughly 580 ng per sample. Surgical sampling yielded several biopsies per primary tumor (spaced far apart). Their non-small cell lung cancer was newly diagnosed and untreated, and the patients underwent curative surgery. CDR3 of TCR beta was amplified by multiplex PCR that used 32 V and 13 J primers. Via MiXCR, TCRdb re-called the multiplex PCR reads, giving one row per CDR3 protein. The data show 9,500 to 11,000 distinct CDR3 sequences, approximately 21% seen once.

The material sequenced was lung tumor tissue. The chain joins TRBV15 to TRBJ1-1, with D possibly being TRBD1 (5 bases). The TCR comes from a man aged 60 to 69 with non-small cell lung cancer. The CDR3 DNA reads as TGTGCCACCAGCAGTGCCCTCTGGAGGGGAACTGAAGCTTTCTTT. Its protein product is CATSSALWRGTEAFF. The full variable domain, completed using reference TRBV15 and TRBJ1-1, is DAMVIQNPRYQVTQFGKPVTLSCSQTLNHNVMYWYQQKSSQAPKLLFHYYDKDFNNEADTPDNFQSRRPNTSFCFLDIRSPGLGDTAMYLCATSSALWRGTEAFFGQGTRLTVV.